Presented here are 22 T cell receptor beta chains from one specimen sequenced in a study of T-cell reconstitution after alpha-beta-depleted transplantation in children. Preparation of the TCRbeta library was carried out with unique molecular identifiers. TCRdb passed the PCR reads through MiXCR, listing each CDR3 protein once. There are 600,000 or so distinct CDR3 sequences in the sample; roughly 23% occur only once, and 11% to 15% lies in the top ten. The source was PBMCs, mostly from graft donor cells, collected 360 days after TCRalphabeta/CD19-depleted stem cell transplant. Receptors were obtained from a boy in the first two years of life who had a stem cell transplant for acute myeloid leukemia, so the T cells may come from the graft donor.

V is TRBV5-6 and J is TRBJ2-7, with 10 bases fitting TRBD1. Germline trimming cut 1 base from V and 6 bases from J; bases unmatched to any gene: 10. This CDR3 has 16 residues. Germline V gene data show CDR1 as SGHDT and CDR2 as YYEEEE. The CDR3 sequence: CASSLNIRTGGSEQYF. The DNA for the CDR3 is TGTGCCAGCAGCTTGAACATTAGGACAGGGGGAAGCGAGCAGTACTTC.

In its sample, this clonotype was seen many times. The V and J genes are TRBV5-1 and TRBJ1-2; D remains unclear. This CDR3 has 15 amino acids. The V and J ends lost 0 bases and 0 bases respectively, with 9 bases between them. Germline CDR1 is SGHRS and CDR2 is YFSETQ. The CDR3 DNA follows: TGCGCCAGCAGCTTGGCCCCGGAAGCTAACTATGGCTACACCTTC. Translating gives CASSLAPEANYGYTF.

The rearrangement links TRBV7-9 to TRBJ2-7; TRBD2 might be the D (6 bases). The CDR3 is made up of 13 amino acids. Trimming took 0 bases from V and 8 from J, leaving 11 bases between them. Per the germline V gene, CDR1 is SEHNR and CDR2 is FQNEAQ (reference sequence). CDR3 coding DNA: TGTGCCAGCAGCTTAGCGGGGGGTGTGCAGCAGTACTTC. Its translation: CASSLAGGVQQYF.

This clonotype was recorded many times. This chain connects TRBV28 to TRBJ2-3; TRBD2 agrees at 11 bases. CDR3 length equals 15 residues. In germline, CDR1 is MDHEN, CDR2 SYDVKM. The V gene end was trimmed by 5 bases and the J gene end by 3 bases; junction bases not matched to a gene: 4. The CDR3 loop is CASSVAGGETDTQYF. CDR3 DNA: TGTGCCAGCAGTGTAGCGGGGGGGGAAACAGATACGCAGTATTTT.

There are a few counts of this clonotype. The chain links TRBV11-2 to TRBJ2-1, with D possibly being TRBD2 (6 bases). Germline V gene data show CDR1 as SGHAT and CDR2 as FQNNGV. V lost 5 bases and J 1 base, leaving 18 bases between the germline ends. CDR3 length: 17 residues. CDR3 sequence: CASSPMGGSVSYNEQFF. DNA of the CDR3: TGTGCCAGCAGCCCCATGGGAGGCAGTGTTTCCTACAATGAGCAGTTCTTC.

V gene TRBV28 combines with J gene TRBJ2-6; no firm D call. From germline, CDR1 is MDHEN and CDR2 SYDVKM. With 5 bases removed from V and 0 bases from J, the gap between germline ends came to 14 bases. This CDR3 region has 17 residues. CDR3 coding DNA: TGTGCCAGCAGTGGGGATAAGATTCGCTCTGGGGCCAACGTCCTGACTTTC. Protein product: CASSGDKIRSGANVLTF. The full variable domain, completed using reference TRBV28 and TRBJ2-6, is DVKVTQSSRYLVKRTGEKVFLECVQDMDHENMFWYRQDPGLGLRLIYFSYDVKMKEKGDIPEGYSVSREKKERFSLILESASTNQTSMYLCASSGDKIRSGANVLTFGAGSRLTVL.

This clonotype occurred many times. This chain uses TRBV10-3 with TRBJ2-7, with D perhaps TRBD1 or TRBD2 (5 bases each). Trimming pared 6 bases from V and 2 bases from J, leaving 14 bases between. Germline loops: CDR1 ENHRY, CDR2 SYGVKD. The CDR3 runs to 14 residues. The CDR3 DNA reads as TGTGCCATCAGCGAGCGTGGGGACCCCTACGAGCAGTACGTC. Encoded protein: CAISERGDPYEQYV.

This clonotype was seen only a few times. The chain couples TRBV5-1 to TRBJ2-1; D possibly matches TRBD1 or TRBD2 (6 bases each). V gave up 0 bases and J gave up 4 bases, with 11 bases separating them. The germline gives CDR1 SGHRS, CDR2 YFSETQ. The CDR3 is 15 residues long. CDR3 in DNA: TGCGCCAGCAGCTTGGCAACAGGGAGGTACAATGAGCAGTTCTTC. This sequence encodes CASSLATGRYNEQFF.

The CDR3 DNA follows: TGTGCCAGATTTCTGGAGTACAAGTCTGGGGCCAACGTCCTGACTTTC. Amino acids: CARFLEYKSGANVLTF. The V and J genes are TRBV2 and TRBJ2-6; D is unclear. V was trimmed by 9 bases and J by 1 base, leaving 16 bases between them. Germline assignment: CDR1 SNHLY and CDR2 FYNNEI. The CDR3 has 16 residues.

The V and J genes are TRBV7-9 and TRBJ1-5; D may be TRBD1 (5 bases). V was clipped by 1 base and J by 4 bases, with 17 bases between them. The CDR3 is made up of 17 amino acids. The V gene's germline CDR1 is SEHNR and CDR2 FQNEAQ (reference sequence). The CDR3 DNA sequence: TGTGCCAGCAGCTTAGGTCCCTCCGGGGGAGTAAATCAGCCCCAGCATTTT. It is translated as CASSLGPSGGVNQPQHF.

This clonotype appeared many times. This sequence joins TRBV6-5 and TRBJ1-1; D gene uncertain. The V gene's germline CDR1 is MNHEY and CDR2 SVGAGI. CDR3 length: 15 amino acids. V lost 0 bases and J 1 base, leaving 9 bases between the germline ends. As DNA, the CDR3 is TGTGCCAGCAGTTACTCGAGGGTACAGAACACTGAAGCTTTCTTT. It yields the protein CASSYSRVQNTEAFF.

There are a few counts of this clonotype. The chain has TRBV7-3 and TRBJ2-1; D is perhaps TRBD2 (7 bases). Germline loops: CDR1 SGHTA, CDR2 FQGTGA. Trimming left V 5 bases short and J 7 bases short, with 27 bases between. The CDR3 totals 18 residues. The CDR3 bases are TGTGCCAGCAGCCTTCCCAGAGGAGAGGGGGGGAGGGGGAATGAGCAGTTCTTC. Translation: CASSLPRGEGGRGNEQFF.

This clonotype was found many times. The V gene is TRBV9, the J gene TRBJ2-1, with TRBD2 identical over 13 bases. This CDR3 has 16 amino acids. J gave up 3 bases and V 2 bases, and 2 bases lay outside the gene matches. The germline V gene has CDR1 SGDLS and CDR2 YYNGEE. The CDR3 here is CASSVGTSGVYNEQFF. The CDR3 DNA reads TGTGCCAGCAGCGTCGGGACTAGCGGGGTCTACAATGAGCAGTTCTTC.

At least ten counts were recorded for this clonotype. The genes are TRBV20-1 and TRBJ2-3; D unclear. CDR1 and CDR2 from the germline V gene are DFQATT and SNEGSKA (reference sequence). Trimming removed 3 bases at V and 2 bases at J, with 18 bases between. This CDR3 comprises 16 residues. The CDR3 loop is CSAREPGPSFTDTQYF. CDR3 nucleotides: TGCAGTGCTAGGGAACCTGGGCCCTCGTTCACAGATACGCAGTATTTT.

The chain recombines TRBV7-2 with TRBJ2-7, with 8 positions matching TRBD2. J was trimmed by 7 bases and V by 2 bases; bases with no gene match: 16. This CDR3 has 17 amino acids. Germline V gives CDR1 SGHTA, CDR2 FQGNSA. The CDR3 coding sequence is TGTGCCAGCAGCTTAAGCGGCGTGGCTAGCGGGTGGCGGGAGCAGTACTTC. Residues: CASSLSGVASGWREQYF.

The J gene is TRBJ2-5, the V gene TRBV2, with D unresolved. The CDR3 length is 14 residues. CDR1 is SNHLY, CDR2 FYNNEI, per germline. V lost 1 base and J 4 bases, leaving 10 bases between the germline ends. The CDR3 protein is CASSEDLGLETQYF. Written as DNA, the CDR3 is TGTGCCAGCAGTGAAGATTTGGGCTTAGAGACCCAGTACTTC.

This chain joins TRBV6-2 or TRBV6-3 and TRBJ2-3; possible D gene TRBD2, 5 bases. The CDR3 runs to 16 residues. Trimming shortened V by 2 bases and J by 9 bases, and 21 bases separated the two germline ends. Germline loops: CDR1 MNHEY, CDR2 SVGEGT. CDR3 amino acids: CASSYDILPREWTQYF. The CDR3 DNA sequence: TGTGCCAGCAGTTACGATATCCTCCCGAGGGAATGGACGCAGTATTTT.

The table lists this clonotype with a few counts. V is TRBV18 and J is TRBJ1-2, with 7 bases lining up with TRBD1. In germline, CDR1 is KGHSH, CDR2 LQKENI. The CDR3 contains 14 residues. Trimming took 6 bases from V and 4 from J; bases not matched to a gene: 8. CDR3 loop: CASSPGTDAYGYTF. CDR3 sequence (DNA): TGTGCCAGCTCCCCAGGGACAGATGCCTATGGCTACACCTTC.

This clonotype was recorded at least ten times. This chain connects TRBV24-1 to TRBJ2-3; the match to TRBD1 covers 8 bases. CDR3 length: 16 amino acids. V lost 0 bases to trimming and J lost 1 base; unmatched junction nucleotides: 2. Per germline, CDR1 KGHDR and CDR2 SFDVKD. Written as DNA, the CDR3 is TGTGCCACCAGTGATTTGAAGGGACAGGGCACAGATACGCAGTATTTT. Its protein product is CATSDLKGQGTDTQYF.

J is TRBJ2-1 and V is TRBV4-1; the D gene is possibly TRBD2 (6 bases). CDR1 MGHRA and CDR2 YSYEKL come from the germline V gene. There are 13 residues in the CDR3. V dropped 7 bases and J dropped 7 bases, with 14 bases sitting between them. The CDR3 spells CASKRDWTNEQFF. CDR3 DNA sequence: TGCGCCAGCAAACGGGACTGGACTAATGAGCAGTTCTTC.

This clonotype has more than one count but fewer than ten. CDR3 protein: CASSPGGYYPSYGNTIYF. The DNA for the CDR3 is TGTGCCAGCAGTCCAGGGGGGTATTACCCGAGCTATGGAAACACCATATATTTT. This chain joins TRBV12-3 or TRBV12-4 and TRBJ1-3, with 7 positions matching TRBD1. Germline trimming cut 5 bases from V and 3 bases from J; bases unmatched to any gene: 16. This CDR3 spans 18 amino acids.

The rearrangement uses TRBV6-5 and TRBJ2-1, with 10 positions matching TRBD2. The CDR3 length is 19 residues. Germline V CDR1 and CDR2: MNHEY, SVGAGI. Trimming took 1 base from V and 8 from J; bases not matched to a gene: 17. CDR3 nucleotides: TGTGCCAGCAGTTACTGGGGCCCGCTAGCGGGGGCCCCGAGTGATGAGCAGTTCTTC. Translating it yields CASSYWGPLAGAPSDEQFF.